Presented here are 22 T cell receptor beta chains from one specimen sequenced in a study of cytomegalovirus exposure and HLA in healthy donors. The PCR ran on 60 Vbeta and 13 Jbeta primers. Method: immunoSEQ multiplex PCR; TCRdb's copy keeps in-frame clones and lacks some. The sample shows about 91,000 clones, 64% of them seen only once. What was sequenced was PBMCs. Receptors originate from a human donor in good health.

In its sample, this clone was seen a few times. The gene calls are TRBV7-9 and TRBJ1-2; D is unclear. The CDR3 covers 14 residues. V was shortened by 11 bases and J by 5 bases, with 21 bases between the two germline ends. Germline V gene lookup returns CDR1 SEHNR and CDR2 FQNEAQ (reference sequence). The CDR3 region is CALPGLSFGYGYTF. The CDR3 bases are TGTGCCCTACCTGGACTTTCCTTCGGGTATGGCTACACCTTC.

This clone was counted between two and nine times. This CDR3 is also generated by other DNA sequences in the sample. For the CDR3, the DNA is TGTGCCAGCAGCGCCGACAGGGTGGTAGATACGCAGTATTTT. The encoded protein is CASSADRVVDTQYF. The gene calls are TRBV9 and TRBJ2-3; 7 nucleotides match TRBD1. This CDR3 has 14 residues. CDR1 is SGDLS, CDR2 YYNGEE, per germline. The V and J ends lost 3 bases and 5 bases, in that order; junction bases with no gene match: 6.

This clone appeared a few times. V usage is TRBV7-9 and J usage is TRBJ2-1; a possible D gene is TRBD1 (6 bases). V lost 5 bases to trimming and J lost 8 bases, with 25 bases between them. Germline values: CDR1 SEHNR, CDR2 FQNEAQ (reference sequence). This CDR3 region has 17 residues. DNA of the CDR3: TGTGCCAGCAGCGCGCTGTATACAGGGTTGGTCGGCGATGAGCAGTTCTTC. Translated, it gives CASSALYTGLVGDEQFF.

Here the CDR3 reads CAISESSQAPVELFF. In nucleotides, the CDR3 is TGTGCCATCAGTGAGTCGTCCCAGGCTCCAGTAGAGCTGTTTTTT. The genes are TRBV10-3 and TRBJ1-4; D remains unclear. The CDR3 has 15 amino acids. Trimming took off 0 bases at V and 14 bases at J, with 19 bases between the two ends. Germline loops: CDR1 ENHRY, CDR2 SYGVKD.

This chain connects TRBV6-6 to TRBJ1-1, with 9 bases that match TRBD1. V lost 8 bases and J lost 5; bases outside the gene matches: 9. CDR3 size: 14 residues. The V gene's germline CDR1 is MNHNY and CDR2 SVGAGI (reference sequence). The CDR3: CASLRTGVWTEAFF. Here the CDR3 DNA reads TGTGCCAGCCTAAGGACAGGGGTGTGGACTGAAGCTTTCTTT.

The rearrangement links TRBV5-4 to TRBJ2-5, with 12 nucleotides matching TRBD2. CDR3 length equals 16 residues. V lost 3 bases and J lost 5; bases outside the gene matches: 8. In germline, CDR1 is SGHNT, CDR2 YYREEE (reference sequence). The CDR3 sequence: CASSYPSGGAAETQYF. CDR3 nucleotide sequence: TGTGCCAGCAGCTATCCTAGCGGGGGGGCCGCGGAGACCCAGTACTTC.

The J gene is TRBJ2-3, the V gene TRBV7-8; perhaps TRBD1 as D (6 bases). Germline V gene data show CDR1 as SGHVS and CDR2 as FQNEAQ. The CDR3 consists of 16 residues. Trimming shortened V by 5 bases and J by 6 bases, and 21 bases separated the two germline ends. The CDR3 DNA reads TGTGCCAGCAGCACTCCGACAGGAGTGGGTTGGGATACGCAGTATTTT. Its translation is CASSTPTGVGWDTQYF.

The V and J genes are TRBV5-1 and TRBJ1-4, with TRBD1 matching over 8 bases. Germline lookup yields CDR1 SGHRS and CDR2 YFSETQ. This CDR3 spans 15 amino acids. The ends lost 0 bases at V and 6 bases at J; junction bases unmatched: 4. CDR3 sequence (DNA): TGCGCCAGCAGCTTGGCAGGGGGCGCCCATGAAAAACTGTTTTTT. This codes for CASSLAGGAHEKLFF. Full variable domain (missing parts from reference TRBV5-1 and TRBJ1-4): KAGVTQTPRYLIKTRGQQVTLSCSPISGHRSVSWYQQTPGQGLQFLFEYFSETQRNKGNFPGRFSGRQFSNSRSEMNVSTLELGDSALYLCASSLAGGAHEKLFFGSGTQLSVL.

The chain is built from TRBV5-6 and TRBJ2-7; D possibly corresponds to TRBD1 (7 bases). V lost 5 bases and J lost 7, with 22 bases in between. This CDR3 has 15 residues. Germline CDR1 is SGHDT and CDR2 is YYEEEE. The CDR3 region is CASRRAGTVPLEQYF. CDR3 bases: TGTGCCAGCAGGCGGGCGGGGACAGTCCCTTTGGAGCAGTACTTC.

The J gene is TRBJ1-5, the V gene TRBV6-6; possibly TRBD1 for D (5 bases). Trimming removed 0 bases at V and 3 bases at J, with 9 bases between. The CDR3 contains 15 residues. Germline V gene sequence: CDR1 MNHNY, CDR2 SVGAGI (reference sequence). The CDR3 spells CASSYSRQFNQPQHF. The DNA of the CDR3 is TGTGCCAGCAGTTACTCTAGACAGTTCAATCAGCCCCAGCATTTT.

The chain carries TRBV6-6 and TRBJ2-2, with D maybe TRBD1 (5 bases). Between the trimmed V and J ends, which lost 5 bases and 3 bases, there was a span of 10 bases. This CDR3 has 14 residues. The V gene's germline CDR1 is MNHNY and CDR2 SVGAGI (reference sequence). The CDR3 nucleotides are TGTGCCAGCAGTCTCCTCAGGGACACCGGGGAGCTGTTTTTT. This gives the protein CASSLLRDTGELFF.

V and J are TRBV6-6 and TRBJ1-5; no clear D. The germline V and J ends were trimmed by 3 bases and 5 bases, with 8 bases remaining between them. The CDR3 sequence is 13 residues long. The V gene's germline CDR1 is MNHNY and CDR2 SVGAGI (reference sequence). CDR3 bases: TGTGCCAGCAGTTATCAGGTTGATCAGCCCCAGCATTTT. Amino acid sequence: CASSYQVDQPQHF.

The chain has TRBV2 and TRBJ2-1, with 11 bases that match TRBD1. The junction had 7 bases not matched to a gene; V was cut back by 7 bases and J by 5 bases. The CDR3 is 15 amino acids. Germline V gene data show CDR1 as SNHLY and CDR2 as FYNNEI. The chain's CDR3 is CASTGQGDLDNEQFF. The CDR3 DNA sequence: TGTGCCAGCACGGGACAGGGGGACTTGGACAATGAGCAGTTCTTC.

This clone was observed a few times. This rearrangement joins TRBV18 to TRBJ2-7, with D uncertain. With 5 bases removed from V and 3 bases from J, the gap between germline ends came to 8 bases. Germline assignment: CDR1 KGHSH and CDR2 LQKENI. The CDR3 has 12 amino acids. In nucleotides, the CDR3 is TGTGCCAGCTCAGGGCCTGACTACGAGCAGTACTTC. Encoded protein: CASSGPDYEQYF.

V is TRBV6-1 and J is TRBJ2-5; 8 bases match TRBD2. The CDR3 is made up of 16 amino acids. CDR1 is MNHNS, CDR2 SASEGT, per germline. J gave up 2 bases and V 2 bases, and 7 bases lay outside the gene matches. CDR3 coding DNA: TGTGCCAGCAGTGAAAAAAGGGCTAGCGGGCAAGAGACCCAGTACTTC. Its protein product is CASSEKRASGQETQYF.

This clone was observed a few times. The chain carries TRBV25-1 and TRBJ2-5; 8 bases match TRBD2. V was pared by 2 bases and J by 0 bases, with 5 bases of the junction left unmatched. Germline assignment: CDR1 MGHDK and CDR2 SYGVNS. This CDR3 contains 16 residues. The CDR3 spells CASSEGIAGNQETQYF. CDR3 bases: TGTGCCAGCAGTGAAGGTATAGCGGGGAACCAAGAGACCCAGTACTTC.

The chain combines TRBV10-3 with TRBJ2-3, with 7 nucleotides matching TRBD2. V shed 3 bases, J shed 0 bases, and the junction held 15 bases outside the gene matches. In germline, CDR1 is ENHRY, CDR2 SYGVKD. The CDR3 length is 19 residues. CDR3 sequence: CAISDGDYAVLTSTDTQYF. The CDR3 region has the DNA TGTGCCATCAGTGACGGGGACTACGCCGTTCTTACTAGCACAGATACGCAGTATTTT.

J is TRBJ2-1 and V is TRBV5-1; TRBD1 matches at 9 bases. The junction had 4 bases not matched to a gene; V was cut back by 1 base and J by 2 bases. The length of the CDR3 is 16 residues. Germline V gene sequence: CDR1 SGHRS, CDR2 YFSETQ. The chain's CDR3 is CASSLSGTGPYNEQFF. Here the CDR3 DNA reads TGCGCCAGCAGCTTGTCCGGGACAGGGCCCTACAATGAGCAGTTCTTC.

The sample holds one count of this clone. The genes are TRBV5-4 and TRBJ1-2, with 9 bases that match TRBD1. Germline values: CDR1 SGHNT, CDR2 YYREEE (reference sequence). Trimming removed 1 base from V and 2 bases from J; junction bases left unmatched: 12. The CDR3 loop spans 18 amino acids. The CDR3 is CASSLPPTGGGENYGYTF. In DNA, the CDR3 is TGTGCCAGCAGCTTGCCTCCTACAGGGGGCGGTGAAAACTATGGCTACACCTTC.

The chain links TRBV15 to TRBJ1-6; no clear D gene. This CDR3 has 13 amino acids. Germline V gives CDR1 LNHNV, CDR2 YYDKDF (reference sequence). The V and J ends lost 4 bases and 7 bases respectively, with 8 bases between them. DNA for the CDR3: TGTGCCACCAGCACGTCCCGGAATTCACCCCTCCACTTT. Amino acid sequence: CATSTSRNSPLHF.

The chain recombines TRBV5-4 with TRBJ2-3; the D is unclear. Trimming pared 5 bases from V and 7 bases from J, leaving 17 bases between. The V gene's germline CDR1 is SGHNT and CDR2 YYREEE (reference sequence). The CDR3 extends over 14 amino acids. The DNA of the CDR3 is TGTGCCAGCAGACCTGACACCCTGGGTCATACGCAGTATTTT. Amino acid sequence: CASRPDTLGHTQYF.

In its sample, this clone was seen a few times. The rearrangement uses TRBV10-3 and TRBJ2-1; TRBD2 aligns across 12 bases. The CDR3 sequence is 19 residues long. The J segment lost 3 bases and the V segment lost 3 bases, leaving 12 bases of the junction unmatched. Germline values: CDR1 ENHRY, CDR2 SYGVKD. The CDR3 protein is CAISELAGGRLVDYNEQFF. CDR3 coding DNA: TGTGCCATCAGTGAACTAGCGGGGGGCCGCCTTGTCGACTACAATGAGCAGTTCTTC.